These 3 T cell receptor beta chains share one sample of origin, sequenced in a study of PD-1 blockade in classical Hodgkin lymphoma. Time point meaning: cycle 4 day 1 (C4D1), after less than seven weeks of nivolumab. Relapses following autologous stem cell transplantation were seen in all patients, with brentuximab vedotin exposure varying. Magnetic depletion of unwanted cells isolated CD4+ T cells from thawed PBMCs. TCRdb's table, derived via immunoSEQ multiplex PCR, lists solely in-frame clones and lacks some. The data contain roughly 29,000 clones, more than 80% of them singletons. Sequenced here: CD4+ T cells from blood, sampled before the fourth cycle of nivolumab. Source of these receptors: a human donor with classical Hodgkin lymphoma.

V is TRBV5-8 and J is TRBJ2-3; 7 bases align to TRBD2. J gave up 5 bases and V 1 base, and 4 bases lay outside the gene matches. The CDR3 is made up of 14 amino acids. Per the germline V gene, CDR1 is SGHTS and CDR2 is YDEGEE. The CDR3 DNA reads TGTGCCAGCAGCTTGTCAGCGGGAAAAGATACGCAGTATTTT. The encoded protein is CASSLSAGKDTQYF.

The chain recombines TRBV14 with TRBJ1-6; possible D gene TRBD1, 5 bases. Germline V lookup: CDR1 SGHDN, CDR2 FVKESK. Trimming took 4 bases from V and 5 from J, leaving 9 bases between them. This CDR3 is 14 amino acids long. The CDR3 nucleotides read TGTGCCAGCAGCCGGGACTGGAATAATTCACCCCTCCACTTT. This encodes CASSRDWNNSPLHF.

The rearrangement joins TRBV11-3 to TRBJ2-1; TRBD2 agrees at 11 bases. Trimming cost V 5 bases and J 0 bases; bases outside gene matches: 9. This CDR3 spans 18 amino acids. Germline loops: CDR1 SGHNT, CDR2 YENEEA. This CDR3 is CASSTGTSGNPSYNEQFF. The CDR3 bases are TGTGCCAGCAGCACAGGGACTAGCGGAAATCCCTCCTACAATGAGCAGTTCTTC.